This is a list of T cell receptor beta chains from one sample in a study of cytomegalovirus exposure and HLA in healthy donors. The data were produced by immunoSEQ multiplex PCR, yet TCRdb's version contains in-frame clones alone and is incomplete. The sample includes around 150,000 clones, 77% of them seen just once. The material sequenced was PBMCs. These TCRs come from a male donor in good health and CMV-seropositive. Each CDR3 is given with its conserved first and last residue. A D gene is named only where the DNA matches it firmly. Size values are once, few and many counts, or a class for expanded clones, and some rows have none.

TRBJ2-5 TRBD2 TRBV7-2 - TGTGCCAGCAGCCCGCGGGGGGTTCAAGAGACCCAGTACTTC CASSPRGVQETQYF
TRBJ2-7 - TRBV11-1 - TGTGCCAGCAGCTCAGGGGAATCCTACGAGCAGTACTTC CASSSGESYEQYF
TRBJ2-5 TRBD2 TRBV30 - TGTGCCTGTTTACTAGCGGGGTCAGAGACCCAGTACTTC CACLLAGSETQYF
TRBJ1-6 - TRBV7-2 - TGTGCCAGCAGCTTGGGCCTTTATAATTCACCCCTCCACTTT CASSLGLYNSPLHF
TRBJ2-7 - TRBV15 - TGTGCCACCAGCAGAGGCGGTTACGAGCAGTACTTC CATSRGGYEQYF
TRBJ2-1 TRBD1 TRBV27 - TGTGCCAGCAGGAGGGACAGTCTGCGAAATGAGCAGTTCTTC CASRRDSLRNEQFF
TRBJ2-1 - TRBV5-6 - TGTGCCAGCAGCTTGTGGGGGCCAAGTGAGCAGTTCTTC CASSLWGPSEQFF
TRBJ2-7 TRBD1 TRBV29-1 - TGCAGCGTTCTAGAACAGGGGACCGAGCAGTACTTC CSVLEQGTEQYF
TRBJ2-3 - TRBV7-3 - TGTGCCAGCAGCCCCTACGGACAGCCCACAGATACGCAGTATTTT CASSPYGQPTDTQYF
TRBJ2-1 - TRBV5-4 few TGTGCCAGCAGCTTCAACACCCTCTTTAGCTGGGATGAGCAGTTCTTC CASSFNTLFSWDEQFF
TRBJ1-2 TRBD1 TRBV15 - TGTGCCACCAGCGGGTTGGACAGGGAAGACTATGGCTACACCTTC CATSGLDREDYGYTF
TRBJ1-1 - TRBV29-1 - TGCAGCGTTGAACTGGGACGCGGGAATACTGAAGCTTTCTTT CSVELGRGNTEAFF
TRBJ1-4 - TRBV5-8 - TGTGCCAGCAGCTGGTCAGGGTTTACTAATGAAAAACTGTTTTTT CASSWSGFTNEKLFF
TRBJ2-3 - TRBV9 - TGTGCCAGCAGCGTCCAACCACTTAGCACAGATACGCAGTATTTT CASSVQPLSTDTQYF
TRBJ2-7 - TRBV5-4 - TGTGCCAGCAGCTTGGCAGCGGCCCCCTCCTACGAGCAGTACTTC CASSLAAAPSYEQYF
TRBJ1-2 - TRBV6-5 few TGTGCCAGCAGTTACCGGACACAGGGTGGCTATGGCTACACCTTC CASSYRTQGGYGYTF
TRBJ1-3 - TRBV7-9 - TGTGCCAGCAGCCTGGACAGCTACTCTGGAAACACCATATATTTT CASSLDSYSGNTIYF
TRBJ2-7 - TRBV6-6 - TGTGCCAGCAATCACAGGGAGGGAGAGCAGTACTTC CASNHREGEQYF
TRBJ1-5 - TRBV30 - TGTGCCTGGAGTGTAGGGGCAGGGAATAGCAATCAGCCCCAGCATTTT CAWSVGAGNSNQPQHF
TRBJ1-1 - TRBV18 - TGTGCCAGCACCCCGGGGGTAAACACTGAAGCTTTCTTT CASTPGVNTEAFF
TRBJ1-2 - TRBV6-5 once TGTGCCAGCAGGGAAACAGTTAACTATGGCTACACCTTC CASRETVNYGYTF
TRBJ1-5 TRBD1 TRBV19 - TGTGCCAGTAGTATTCGAGGGACAGGGGAGGCTAATTTCGGGAATCAGCCCCAGCATTTT CASSIRGTGEANFGNQPQHF
TRBJ2-7 TRBD1 TRBV19 - TGTGCCAGTAGTATTACCGGGACAGGGTCATACGAGCAGTACTTC CASSITGTGSYEQYF
TRBJ1-6 TRBD1 TRBV30 once TGTGCCCCTCAATGGCCGGGACAGGGGAAATGTAGGGCCCTCCACTTT CAPQWPGQGKCRALHF
TRBJ2-3 - TRBV6-1 - TGTGCCAGCAGTGAAGGGAGACTTTCTGGTTGGGCAGATACGCAGTATTTT CASSEGRLSGWADTQYF
TRBJ2-1 TRBD1 TRBV19 - TGTGCCAGTAGTATAGGGCAGGGGGCTGGTGAGCAGTTCTTC CASSIGQGAGEQFF
TRBJ2-7 TRBD2 TRBV2 - TGTGCCACCCGGGGACTAGACTACGAGCAGTACTTC CATRGLDYEQYF
TRBJ1-1 - TRBV27 - TGTGCCAGCAGAACAGGGCTCACTGAAGCTTTCTTT CASRTGLTEAFF
TRBJ2-7 TRBD1 TRBV6-1 once TGTGCCAGCAGTGACCCCTTGAGGACAGGGATCCACGAGCAGTACTTC CASSDPLRTGIHEQYF
TRBJ1-6 - TRBV11-2 - TGTGCCAGCAGCTTACGACAGGCTTCACCCCTCCACTTT CASSLRQASPLHF
TRBJ2-3 TRBD2 TRBV4-3 once TGCGCCAGCAGCCAAGGTTCTAGCGGGGGCCCGGATACGCAGTATTTT CASSQGSSGGPDTQYF
TRBJ2-5 TRBD1 TRBV7-9 - TGTGCCAGCAGCTTAGGAGACAGGGAATGGGAGACCCAGTACTTC CASSLGDREWETQYF
TRBJ2-7 TRBD1 TRBV6-5 - TGTGCCAGCAGGTCCCAAGGACAGGGGACCCACGAGCAGTACTTC CASRSQGQGTHEQYF
TRBJ2-7 - TRBV4-1 - TGCGCCAGCAGCCAAGAGGGGGCAGTTACCTACGAGCAGTACTTC CASSQEGAVTYEQYF
TRBJ2-7 - TRBV6-1 - TGTGCCAGCAGTGAAAGGGGAAGCGAGCAGTACTTC CASSERGSEQYF
TRBJ1-1 TRBD1 TRBV7-9 - TGTGCCAGCAGCTCAGGGACAGCAACCCAAGCTTTCTTT CASSSGTATQAFF
TRBJ1-4 - TRBV7-2 - TGTGCCAGCAGCGTGGGTCGAGGGAGGACTAATGAAAAACTGTTTTTT CASSVGRGRTNEKLFF
TRBJ1-1 - TRBV6-4 - TGTGCCAGCGGAGGAGGGACCCCCCCCCATGAAGCTTTCTTT CASGGGTPPHEAFF
TRBJ1-1 - TRBV13 few TGTGCCAGCAGCCTCCGGACAGTTGACACTGAAGCTTTCTTT CASSLRTVDTEAFF
TRBJ1-6 - TRBV5-4 - TGTGCCAGCAGCCTAATTCCCGATAATTCACCCCTCCACTTT CASSLIPDNSPLHF